The source of this TCR beta chain is a study of early T cells in non-severe SARS-CoV-2 infection. There are many counts of this clonotype. TCRdb redid the calling of the 5' RACE reads with MiXCR, one entry per CDR3 protein. The repertoire holds around 77,000 distinct CDR3 sequences, roughly a tenth seen once, with roughly 7.5% in the top ten. Sequenced here: whole blood, sampled at baseline. The TCR was taken from an adult who was a healthcare worker with PCR-confirmed SARS-CoV-2 infection or an uninfected control (not recorded which).

In DNA, the CDR3 is TGTGCCAGCAGCTTACGTGTTACGGTCTCCCCGGGGGAGCTGTTTTTT. This sequence encodes CASSLRVTVSPGELFF. This chain uses TRBV11-2 with TRBJ2-2; D is unresolved. The CDR3 runs to 16 residues. V was trimmed by 2 bases and J by 8 bases, leaving 18 bases between them. The germline CDR1 and CDR2 sequences are SGHAT and FQNNGV. The entire variable domain, with the rest obtained from reference TRBV11-2 and TRBJ2-2, is as follows: EAGVAQSPRYKIIEKRQSVAFWCNPISGHATLYWYQQILGQGPKLLIQFQNNGVVDDSQLPKDRFSAERLKGVDSTLKIQPAKLEDSAVYLCASSLRVTVSPGELFFGEGSRLTVL.